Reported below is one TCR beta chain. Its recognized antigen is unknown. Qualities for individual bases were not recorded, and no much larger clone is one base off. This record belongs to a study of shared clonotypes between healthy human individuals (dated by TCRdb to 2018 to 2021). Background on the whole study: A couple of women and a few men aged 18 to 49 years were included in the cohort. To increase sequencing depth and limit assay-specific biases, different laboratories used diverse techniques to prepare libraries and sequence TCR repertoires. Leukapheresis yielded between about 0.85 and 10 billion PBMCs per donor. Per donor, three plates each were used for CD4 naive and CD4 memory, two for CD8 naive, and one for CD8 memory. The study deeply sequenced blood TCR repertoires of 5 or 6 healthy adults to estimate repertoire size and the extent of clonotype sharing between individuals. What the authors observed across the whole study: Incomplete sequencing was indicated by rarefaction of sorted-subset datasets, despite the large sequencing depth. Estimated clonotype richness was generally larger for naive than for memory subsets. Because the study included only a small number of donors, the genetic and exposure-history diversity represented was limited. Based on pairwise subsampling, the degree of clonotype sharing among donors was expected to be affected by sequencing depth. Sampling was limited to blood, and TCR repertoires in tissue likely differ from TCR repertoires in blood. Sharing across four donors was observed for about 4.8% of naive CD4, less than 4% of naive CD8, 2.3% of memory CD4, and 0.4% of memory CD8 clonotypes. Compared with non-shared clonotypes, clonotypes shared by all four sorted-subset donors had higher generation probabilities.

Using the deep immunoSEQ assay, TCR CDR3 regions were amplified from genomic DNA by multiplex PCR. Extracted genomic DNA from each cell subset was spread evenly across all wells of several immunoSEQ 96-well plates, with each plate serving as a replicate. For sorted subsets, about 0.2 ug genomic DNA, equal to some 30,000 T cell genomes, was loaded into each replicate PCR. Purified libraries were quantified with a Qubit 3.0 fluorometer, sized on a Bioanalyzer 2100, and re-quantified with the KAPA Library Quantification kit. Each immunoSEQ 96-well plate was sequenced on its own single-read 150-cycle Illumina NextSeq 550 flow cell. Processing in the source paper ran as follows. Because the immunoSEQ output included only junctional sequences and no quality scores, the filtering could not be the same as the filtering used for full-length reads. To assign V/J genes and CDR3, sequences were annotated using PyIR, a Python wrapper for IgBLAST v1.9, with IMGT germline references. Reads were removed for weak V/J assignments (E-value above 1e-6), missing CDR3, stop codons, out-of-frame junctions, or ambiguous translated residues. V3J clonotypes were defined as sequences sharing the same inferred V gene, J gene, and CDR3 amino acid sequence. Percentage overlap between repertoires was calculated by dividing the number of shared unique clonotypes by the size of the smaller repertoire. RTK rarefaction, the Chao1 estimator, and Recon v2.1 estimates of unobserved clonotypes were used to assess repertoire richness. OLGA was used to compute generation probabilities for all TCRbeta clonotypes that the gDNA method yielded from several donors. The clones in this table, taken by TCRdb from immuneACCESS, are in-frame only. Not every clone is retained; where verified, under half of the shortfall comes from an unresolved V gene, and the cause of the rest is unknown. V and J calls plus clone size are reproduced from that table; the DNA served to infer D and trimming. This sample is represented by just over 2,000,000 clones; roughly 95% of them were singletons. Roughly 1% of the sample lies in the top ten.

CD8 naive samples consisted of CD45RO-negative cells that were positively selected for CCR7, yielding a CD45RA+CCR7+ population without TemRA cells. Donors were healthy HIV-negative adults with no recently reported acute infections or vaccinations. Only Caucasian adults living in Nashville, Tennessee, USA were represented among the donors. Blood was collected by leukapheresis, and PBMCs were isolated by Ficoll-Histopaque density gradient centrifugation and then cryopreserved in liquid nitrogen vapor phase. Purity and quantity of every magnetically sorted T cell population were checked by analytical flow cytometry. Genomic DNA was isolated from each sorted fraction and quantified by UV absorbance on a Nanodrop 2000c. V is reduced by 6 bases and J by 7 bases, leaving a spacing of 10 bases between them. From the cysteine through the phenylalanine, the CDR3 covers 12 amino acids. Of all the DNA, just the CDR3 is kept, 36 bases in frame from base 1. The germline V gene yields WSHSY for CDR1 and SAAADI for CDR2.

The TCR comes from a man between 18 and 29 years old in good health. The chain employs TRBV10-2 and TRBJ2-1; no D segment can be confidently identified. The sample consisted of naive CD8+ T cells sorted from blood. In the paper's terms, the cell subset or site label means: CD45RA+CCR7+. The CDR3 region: CASSQTDNEQFF. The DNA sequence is TGCGCCAGCAGCCAGACGGATAATGAGCAGTTCTTC.